Sequencing of this T cell receptor beta chain was carried out in a study of blood T cell repertoires in COVID-19. Assay: immunoSEQ multiplex PCR; the TCRdb copy retains only in-frame clones and omits some. The data hold about 300,000 clones, with about 88% observed a single time. The TCR comes from a man in his 70s with acute or convalescent COVID-19. The sample comprised peripheral blood.

The CDR3 sequence is CASSYRGGADTEAFF. CDR3 nucleotides: TGTGCCAGCAGTTATCGCGGGGGCGCGGACACTGAAGCTTTCTTT. The chain recombines TRBV6-2 or TRBV6-3 with TRBJ1-1, with D possibly being TRBD1 (6 bases). The CDR3 runs to 15 residues. The germline gives CDR1 MNHEY, CDR2 SVGEGT. V was shortened by 3 bases and J by 3 bases, with 14 bases between the two germline ends.